One and the same sample provided the 29 T cell receptor beta chains below, sequenced in a study of cytomegalovirus exposure and HLA in healthy donors. Primers for the PCR totalled 60 Vbeta and 13 Jbeta. TCRdb's table, derived via immunoSEQ multiplex PCR, lists solely in-frame clones and lacks some. This sample carries about 120,000 clones, around 70% of them seen once, and the ten largest clones take around 5%. Source material: PBMCs. Source of these receptors: a man aged 25-40 years in good health and CMV-seropositive.

V and J are TRBV27 and TRBJ1-5; TRBD1 aligns across 8 bases. V gave up 3 bases and J gave up 4 bases; unmatched junction bases: 2. CDR1 and CDR2 from the germline V gene are MNHEY and SMNVEV (reference sequence). The CDR3 runs 14 residues. CDR3 sequence: CASSFTGGNQPQHF. The CDR3 coding sequence is TGTGCCAGCAGTTTCACAGGGGGAAATCAGCCCCAGCATTTT.

The rearrangement links TRBV11-2 to TRBJ2-7, with 10 bases that match TRBD2. The CDR3 is made up of 15 amino acids. Trimming cost V 4 bases and J 2 bases; bases outside gene matches: 5. Looked up from germline, CDR1 is SGHAT and CDR2 is FQNNGV. This CDR3 reads CASSSAGGHPYEQYF. In nucleotides, the CDR3 is TGTGCCAGCAGCTCAGCGGGGGGGCACCCCTACGAGCAGTACTTC.

The genes are TRBV27 and TRBJ2-1, with a weak D call TRBD1 (6 bases). V lost 3 bases and J lost 6, with 9 bases in between. This CDR3 has 13 amino acids. CDR1 is MNHEY and CDR2 is SMNVEV in the germline V gene (reference sequence). CDR3: CASSFNRVNEQFF. The CDR3 nucleotides are TGTGCCAGCAGTTTCAACAGGGTCAATGAGCAGTTCTTC.

The V call is TRBV19, the J call TRBJ2-1, with TRBD1 as a possible D gene (6 bases). V was shortened by 4 bases and J by 4 bases, with 14 bases between the two germline ends. Germline V gene lookup returns CDR1 LNHDA and CDR2 SQIVND (reference sequence). The CDR3 spans 15 residues. CDR3 sequence reads: CASSTSLGAYNEQFF. CDR3 DNA: TGTGCCAGTAGTACCTCCTTGGGGGCATACAATGAGCAGTTCTTC.

This chain joins TRBV7-6 and TRBJ2-7; perhaps TRBD2 as D (7 bases). The germline V gene encodes CDR1 SGHVS and CDR2 FNYEAQ. V lost 2 bases and J 1 base, leaving 12 bases between the germline ends. The CDR3 extends over 15 amino acids. In DNA form, the CDR3 reads TGTGCCAGCAGCTTAATGGGAGGGGGTTCCTACGAGCAGTACTTC. Translation: CASSLMGGGSYEQYF.

This CDR3 is CASSLGLAGGAGATQYF. The CDR3 DNA follows: TGTGCCAGCAGCCTGGGACTAGCGGGGGGGGCAGGGGCGACCCAGTACTTC. The rearrangement links TRBV7-2 to TRBJ2-5; 16 bases fit TRBD2. This CDR3 comprises 17 residues. Germline trimming cut 5 bases from V and 7 bases from J; bases unmatched to any gene: 10. Per germline, CDR1 SGHTA and CDR2 FQGNSA. The full variable domain, in which reference TRBV7-2 and TRBJ2-5 provide the parts outside the CDR3, is GAGVSQSPSNKVTEKGKDVELRCDPISGHTALYWYRQSLGQGLEFLIYFQGNSAPDKSGLPSDRFSAERTGGSVSTLTIQRTQQEDSAVYLCASSLGLAGGAGATQYFGPGTRLLVL.

The CDR3 sequence: CASSRGHLYEQYF. In DNA form, the CDR3 reads TGTGCCAGCAGTCGGGGACATCTTTACGAGCAGTACTTC. The rearrangement joins TRBV28 to TRBJ2-7; perhaps TRBD1 as D (6 bases). This CDR3 contains 13 residues. Germline CDR1 is MDHEN and CDR2 is SYDVKM. V was pared by 5 bases and J by 4 bases, with 12 bases between.

The V gene is TRBV2, the J gene TRBJ1-5, with D possibly matching TRBD1 (5 bases). The V gene lost 2 bases and the J gene lost 1 base, with 24 bases spanning the gap. The CDR3 contains 20 residues. The germline V gene encodes CDR1 SNHLY and CDR2 FYNNEI. DNA of the CDR3: TGTGCCAGCAGTGAAACTGTACAGGCCCCTCGAATATTGAGCAATCAGCCCCAGCATTTT. It encodes CASSETVQAPRILSNQPQHF.

A few counts support this clone. Other DNA sequences in this specimen translate into the identical CDR3. Here the CDR3 DNA reads TGTGCCAGCAGCCAAGACGGCGCGGGGGGCACAGATACGCAGTATTTT. The encoded protein is CASSQDGAGGTDTQYF. The chain couples TRBV4-2 to TRBJ2-3; 7 bases line up with TRBD2. The J segment lost 1 base and the V segment lost 0 bases, leaving 4 bases of the junction unmatched. The CDR3 totals 16 residues. The germline CDR1 and CDR2 sequences are LGHNA and YNFKEQ.

In its sample, this clone was seen many times. The chain links TRBV9 to TRBJ2-3; D possibly corresponds to TRBD2 (6 bases). With 2 bases removed from V and 2 bases from J, the gap between germline ends came to 12 bases. This CDR3 spans 15 amino acids. Germline CDR1 SGDLS, CDR2 YYNGEE. CDR3 residues: CASSVGTSYTDTQYF. Written as DNA, the CDR3 is TGTGCCAGCAGCGTGGGGACTTCGTACACAGATACGCAGTATTTT.

V and J are TRBV5-1 and TRBJ2-7; 7 bases fit TRBD1. V gave up 5 bases and J gave up 4 bases; unmatched junction bases: 12. The CDR3 consists of 15 residues. Germline CDR1 SGHRS, CDR2 YFSETQ. CDR3 DNA: TGCGCCAGCAGTCCCCGGGACAGAGCCCTTTACGAGCAGTACTTC. Protein product: CASSPRDRALYEQYF.

The V and J genes are TRBV5-1 and TRBJ2-1, with D hard to call. Germline CDR1 is SGHRS and CDR2 is YFSETQ. This CDR3 has 14 amino acids. V dropped 4 bases and J dropped 7 bases, with 15 bases sitting between them. The CDR3 nucleotides read TGCGCCAGCAGCCCAATTCAGCGCTTTAATGAGCAGTTCTTC. This encodes CASSPIQRFNEQFF.

The CDR3 DNA reads TGTGCCTGGACAGACAAGACAGTCTACTATGGCTACACCTTC. It translates to CAWTDKTVYYGYTF. The chain has TRBV30 and TRBJ1-2; the D gene is possibly TRBD1 (5 bases). CDR3 length: 14 amino acids. V lost 4 bases to trimming and J lost 3 bases, with 15 bases between them. Germline V gene sequence: CDR1 GTSNPN, CDR2 SVGIG (reference sequence).

The rearrangement uses TRBV2 and TRBJ1-1; D perhaps matches TRBD1 (6 bases). CDR1 and CDR2 (germline): SNHLY, FYNNEI. This CDR3 comprises 13 residues. With 6 bases removed from V and 2 bases from J, the gap between germline ends came to 10 bases. CDR3 coding DNA: TGTGCCAGCAGGGGGGACATAAACACTGAAGCTTTCTTT. Its protein is CASRGDINTEAFF.

This chain connects TRBV7-8 to TRBJ2-5, with D perhaps matching TRBD2 (5 bases). The end of the DNA fits TRBJ2-7 better, so the J call may be wrong. The CDR3 has 16 amino acids. The germline V gene has CDR1 SGHVS and CDR2 FQNEAQ. The CDR3 here is CASSPGMRQTSYEQYF. The CDR3 DNA reads as TGTGCCAGCAGTCCGGGAATGAGACAAACCTCCTACGAGCAGTACTTC.

V gene TRBV11-2 combines with J gene TRBJ2-7; D ambiguous. The CDR3 runs to 14 residues. Germline V CDR1 and CDR2: SGHAT, FQNNGV. V was pared by 2 bases and J by 3 bases, with 11 bases between. CDR3 protein: CASSLIRRSYEQYF. In DNA, the CDR3 is TGTGCCAGCAGCTTAATTCGACGGAGCTACGAGCAGTACTTC.

This clone was found once. V is TRBV9 and J is TRBJ2-2; perhaps TRBD2 as D (5 bases). The CDR3 extends over 14 amino acids. V lost 0 bases and J lost 6, with 9 bases in between. Germline V lookup: CDR1 SGDLS, CDR2 YYNGEE. The CDR3 DNA sequence: TGTGCCAGCAGCGTAGACCCAGCGGCCGGGGAGCTGTTTTTT. Translation gives CASSVDPAAGELFF.

V and J are TRBV28 and TRBJ1-1, with D possibly TRBD1 on 5 matching bases. Germline values: CDR1 MDHEN, CDR2 SYDVKM. The CDR3 has 13 residues. Deletions cut 3 bases from V and 3 bases from J, with 8 bases between. The CDR3 loop reads CASSFGGDTEAFF. For the CDR3, the DNA is TGTGCCAGCAGTTTCGGGGGGGACACTGAAGCTTTCTTT.

The gene calls are TRBV5-1 and TRBJ2-1, with D perhaps TRBD2 (7 bases). V was shortened by 0 bases and J by 7 bases, with 11 bases between the two germline ends. The CDR3 has 14 amino acids. The V gene's germline CDR1 is SGHRS and CDR2 YFSETQ. Here the CDR3 reads CASSLGRGANEQFF. The CDR3 coding sequence is TGCGCCAGCAGCTTGGGTCGGGGGGCGAATGAGCAGTTCTTC. Drawing the rest from reference TRBV5-1 and TRBJ2-1, the complete variable domain is KAGVTQTPRYLIKTRGQQVTLSCSPISGHRSVSWYQQTPGQGLQFLFEYFSETQRNKGNFPGRFSGRQFSNSRSEMNVSTLELGDSALYLCASSLGRGANEQFFGPGTRLTVL.

This clone was counted a few times. V is TRBV6-1 and J is TRBJ2-3; no definite D call. V was cut by 7 bases and J by 6 bases, with 14 bases left in between. Germline V gene sequence: CDR1 MNHNS, CDR2 SASEGT. The CDR3 runs 13 residues. Written as DNA, the CDR3 is TGTGCCAGCACCCGAAGCCAGGTGGATACGCAGTATTTT. Its translation is CASTRSQVDTQYF.

The chain has TRBV5-5 and TRBJ1-1; 8 bases fit TRBD1. Germline V CDR1 and CDR2: SGHKS, YYEKEE (reference sequence). The CDR3 sequence is 14 residues long. Unmatched junction bases numbered 5, after V lost 3 bases and J lost 4 bases. The CDR3 sequence is CASSWGQDGTEAFF. The CDR3 DNA reads TGTGCCAGCAGCTGGGGACAGGATGGCACTGAAGCTTTCTTT.

The rearrangement joins TRBV4-3 to TRBJ2-5; unclear D gene. Gene TRBJ2-7 matches the end of the DNA better, so the J call may be wrong. The CDR3 is 17 residues long. Germline CDR1 reads LGHNA; CDR2 reads YSLEER. CDR3 DNA sequence: TGCGCCAGCAGCCAAGGGTACGTAGATTCTCCCTTCTACGAGCAGTACTTC. Protein product: CASSQGYVDSPFYEQYF.

V is TRBV5-1 and J is TRBJ2-2; tentative D call: TRBD2 (5 bases). This CDR3 has 17 residues. Germline CDR1 is SGHRS and CDR2 is YFSETQ. The V and J ends lost 3 bases and 4 bases respectively, with 19 bases between them. The CDR3 spells CASSSYWTLRGTGELFF. In nucleotides, the CDR3 is TGCGCCAGCAGCTCCTACTGGACCCTACGGGGCACCGGGGAGCTGTTTTTT.

The chain couples TRBV9 to TRBJ2-2, with 13 bases identical to TRBD2. Germline loops: CDR1 SGDLS, CDR2 YYNGEE. This CDR3 has 17 amino acids. The J segment lost 0 bases and the V segment lost 6 bases, leaving 5 bases of the junction unmatched. CDR3 amino acids: CASTPGLAGTNTGELFF. DNA of the CDR3: TGTGCCAGCACCCCGGGACTAGCGGGGACGAACACCGGGGAGCTGTTTTTT.

The V gene is TRBV6-5, the J gene TRBJ1-2; 10 bases are shared with TRBD1. In germline, CDR1 is MNHEY, CDR2 SVGAGI. V dropped 4 bases and J dropped 5; count of bases not matched to a gene: 4. The CDR3 runs 14 residues. The CDR3 spells CASSFGTGAYGYTF. CDR3 in DNA: TGTGCCAGCAGTTTCGGGACAGGGGCATATGGCTACACCTTC.

This clone turned up a few times. The chain has TRBV5-1 and TRBJ2-5; 7 bases map to TRBD2. V shed 6 bases and J 5 bases; nucleotides not matched to a gene: 13. Germline loops: CDR1 SGHRS, CDR2 YFSETQ. The CDR3 is 15 amino acids. In DNA form, the CDR3 reads TGCGCCAGCACCAATCATGGGCTAGCGGAGGAGACCCAGTACTTC. This sequence encodes CASTNHGLAEETQYF.

The J gene is TRBJ1-2, the V gene TRBV7-9, with D possibly TRBD1 on 5 matching bases. Germline V gene lookup returns CDR1 SEHNR and CDR2 FQNEAQ (reference sequence). The CDR3 has 18 residues. V dropped 1 base and J dropped 4 bases, with 22 bases sitting between them. For the CDR3, the DNA is TGTGCCAGCAGCTTAGGGGCGGCCCGCGGGGCTGGGGGCTATGGCTACACCTTC. Amino acids: CASSLGAARGAGGYGYTF.

The chain recombines TRBV6-5 with TRBJ1-1; tentative D call: TRBD1 (6 bases). Trimming removed 2 bases at V and 5 bases at J, with 18 bases between. Germline V lookup: CDR1 MNHEY, CDR2 SVGAGI. The CDR3 is made up of 16 amino acids. Here the CDR3 DNA reads TGTGCCAGCAGTTACGAGCCAACAGGGCGGAGAACTGAAGCTTTCTTT. Encoded protein: CASSYEPTGRRTEAFF.

The V and J genes are TRBV5-4 and TRBJ1-2; D is uncertain. Trimming removed 0 bases at V and 4 bases at J, with 7 bases between. Germline V gives CDR1 SGHNT, CDR2 YYREEE (reference sequence). The CDR3 covers 13 residues. CDR3 amino acids: CASSLDGVYGYTF. As DNA, the CDR3 is TGTGCCAGCAGCTTGGACGGGGTCTATGGCTACACCTTC.